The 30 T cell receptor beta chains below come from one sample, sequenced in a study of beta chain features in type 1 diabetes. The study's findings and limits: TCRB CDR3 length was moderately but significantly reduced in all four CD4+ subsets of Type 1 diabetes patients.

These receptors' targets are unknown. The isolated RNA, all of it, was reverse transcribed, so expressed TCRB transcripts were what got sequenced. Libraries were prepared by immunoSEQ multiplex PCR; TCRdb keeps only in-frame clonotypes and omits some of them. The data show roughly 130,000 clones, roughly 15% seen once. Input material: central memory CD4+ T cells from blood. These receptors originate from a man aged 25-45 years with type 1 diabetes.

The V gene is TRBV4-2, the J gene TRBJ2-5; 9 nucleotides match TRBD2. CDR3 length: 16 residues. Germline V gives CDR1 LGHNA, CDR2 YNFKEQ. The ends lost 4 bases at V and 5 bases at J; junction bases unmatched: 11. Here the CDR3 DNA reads TGTGCCAGCAGCCCCAGCAGACTAGCGGCGGGCGAGACCCAGTACTTC. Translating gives CASSPSRLAAGETQYF.

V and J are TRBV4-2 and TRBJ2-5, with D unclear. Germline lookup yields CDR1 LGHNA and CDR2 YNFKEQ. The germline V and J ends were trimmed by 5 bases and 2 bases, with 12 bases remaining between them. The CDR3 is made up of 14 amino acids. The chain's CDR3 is CASSSPGLQETQYF. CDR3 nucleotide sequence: TGTGCCAGCAGCTCCCCAGGTTTACAAGAGACCCAGTACTTC.

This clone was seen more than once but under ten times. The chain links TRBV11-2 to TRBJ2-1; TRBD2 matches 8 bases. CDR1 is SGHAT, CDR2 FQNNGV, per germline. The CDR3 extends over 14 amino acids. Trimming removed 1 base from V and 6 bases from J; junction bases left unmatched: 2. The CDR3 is CASSLGLASNEQFF. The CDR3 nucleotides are TGTGCCAGCAGCTTAGGACTAGCGAGCAATGAGCAGTTCTTC.

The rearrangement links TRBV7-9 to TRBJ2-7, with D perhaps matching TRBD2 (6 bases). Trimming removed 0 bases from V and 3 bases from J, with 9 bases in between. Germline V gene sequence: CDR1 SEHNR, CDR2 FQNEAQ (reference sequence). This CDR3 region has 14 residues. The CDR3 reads CASSLAEGSYEQYF. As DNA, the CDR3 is TGTGCCAGCAGCTTAGCGGAGGGGAGCTACGAGCAGTACTTC.

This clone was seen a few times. In nucleotides, the CDR3 is TGTGCCAGCAGCCTTCCCCAGGGGGGGACCGGGGAGCTGTTTTTT. It codes for CASSLPQGGTGELFF. The chain combines TRBV13 with TRBJ2-2; D may correspond to TRBD1 or TRBD2 (7 bases each). The germline V and J ends were trimmed by 5 bases and 5 bases, with 15 bases remaining between them. The germline gives CDR1 PRHDT, CDR2 FYEKMQ (reference sequence). The length of the CDR3 is 15 residues.

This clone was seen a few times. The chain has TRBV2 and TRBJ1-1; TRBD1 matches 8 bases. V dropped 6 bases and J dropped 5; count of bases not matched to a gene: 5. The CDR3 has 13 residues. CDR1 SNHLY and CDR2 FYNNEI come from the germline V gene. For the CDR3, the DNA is TGTGCCAGCAGCGGACAGGGACGGACTGAAGCTTTCTTT. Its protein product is CASSGQGRTEAFF.

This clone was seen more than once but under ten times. This chain's CDR3 is CASSTLGAGDTQYF. The CDR3 bases are TGTGCCAGCAGCACACTTGGGGCGGGAGATACGCAGTATTTT. V gene TRBV5-4 combines with J gene TRBJ2-3; the D gene could be TRBD1 or TRBD2 (5 bases each). The CDR3 loop spans 14 amino acids. Trimming shortened V by 4 bases and J by 5 bases, and 14 bases separated the two germline ends. CDR1 is SGHNT, CDR2 YYREEE, per germline (reference sequence).

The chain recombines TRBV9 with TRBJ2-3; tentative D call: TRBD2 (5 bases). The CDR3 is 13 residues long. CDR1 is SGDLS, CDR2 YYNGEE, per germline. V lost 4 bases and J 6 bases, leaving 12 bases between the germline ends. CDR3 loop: CASSHFPGDTQYF. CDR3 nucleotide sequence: TGTGCCAGCAGCCATTTCCCGGGGGATACGCAGTATTTT.

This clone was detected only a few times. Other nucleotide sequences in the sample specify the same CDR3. Written as DNA, the CDR3 is TGCGCCAGCAGCCTCCAAGAGACCCAGTACTTC. As protein: CASSLQETQYF. This sequence joins TRBV5-1 and TRBJ2-5; D gene unclear. The CDR3 has 11 amino acids. Germline CDR1 is SGHRS and CDR2 is YFSETQ. Trimming took 4 bases from V and 1 from J, leaving 2 bases between them.

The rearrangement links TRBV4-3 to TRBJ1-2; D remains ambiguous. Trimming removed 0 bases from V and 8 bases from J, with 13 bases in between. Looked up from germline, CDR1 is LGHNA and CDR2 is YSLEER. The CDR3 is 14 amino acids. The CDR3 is CASSQDRSSGGYTF. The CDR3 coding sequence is TGCGCCAGCAGCCAAGATCGCAGTTCTGGGGGCTACACCTTC.

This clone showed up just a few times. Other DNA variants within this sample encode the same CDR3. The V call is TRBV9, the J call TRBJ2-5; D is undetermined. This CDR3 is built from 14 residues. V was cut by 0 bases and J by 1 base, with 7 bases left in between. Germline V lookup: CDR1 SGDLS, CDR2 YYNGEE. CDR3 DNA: TGTGCCAGCAGCGTAGGGCTGACCCAAGAGACCCAGTACTTC. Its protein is CASSVGLTQETQYF.

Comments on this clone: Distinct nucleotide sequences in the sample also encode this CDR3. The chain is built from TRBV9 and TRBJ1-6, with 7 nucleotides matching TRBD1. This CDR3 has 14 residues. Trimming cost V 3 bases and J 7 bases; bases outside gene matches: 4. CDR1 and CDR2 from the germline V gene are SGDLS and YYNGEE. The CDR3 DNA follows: TGTGCCAGCAGCGGACAGGGAGGAAATTCACCCCTCCACTTT. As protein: CASSGQGGNSPLHF.

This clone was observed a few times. CDR3 region: CSVEGERGGSYGYTF. The CDR3 DNA reads TGCAGCGTTGAAGGAGAGCGGGGCGGTTCTTATGGCTACACCTTC. The rearrangement joins TRBV29-1 to TRBJ1-2; maybe TRBD1 (5 bases). This CDR3 comprises 15 residues. The V gene lost 1 base and the J gene lost 5 bases, with 17 bases spanning the gap. CDR1 and CDR2 (germline): SQVTM, ANQGSEA.

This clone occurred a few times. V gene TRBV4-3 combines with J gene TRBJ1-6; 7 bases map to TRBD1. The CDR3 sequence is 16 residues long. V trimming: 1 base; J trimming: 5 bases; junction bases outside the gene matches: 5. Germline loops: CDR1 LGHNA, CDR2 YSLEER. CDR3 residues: CASSQGTGGDNSPLHF. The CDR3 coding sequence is TGCGCCAGCAGCCAAGGGACAGGTGGAGATAATTCACCCCTCCACTTT.

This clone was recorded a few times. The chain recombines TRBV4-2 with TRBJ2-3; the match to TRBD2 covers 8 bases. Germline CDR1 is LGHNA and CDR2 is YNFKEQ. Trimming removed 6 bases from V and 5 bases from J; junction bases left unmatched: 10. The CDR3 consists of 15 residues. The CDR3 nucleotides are TGTGCCAGCAGACACGGGGGCCTAGCGGGAGATACGCAGTATTTT. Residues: CASRHGGLAGDTQYF.

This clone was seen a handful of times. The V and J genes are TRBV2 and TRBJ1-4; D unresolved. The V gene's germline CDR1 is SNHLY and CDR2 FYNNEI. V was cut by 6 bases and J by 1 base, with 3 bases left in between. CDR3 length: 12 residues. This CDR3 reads CASSGTNEKLFF. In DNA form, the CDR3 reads TGTGCCAGCAGCGGAACTAATGAAAAACTGTTTTTT.

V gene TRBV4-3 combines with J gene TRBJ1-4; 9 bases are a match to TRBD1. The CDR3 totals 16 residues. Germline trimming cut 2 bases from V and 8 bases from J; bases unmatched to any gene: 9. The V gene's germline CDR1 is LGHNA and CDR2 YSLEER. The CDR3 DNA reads TGCGCCAGCAGCCAATTGTCCGGGACAGGGAGGGAAAAACTGTTTTTT. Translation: CASSQLSGTGREKLFF.

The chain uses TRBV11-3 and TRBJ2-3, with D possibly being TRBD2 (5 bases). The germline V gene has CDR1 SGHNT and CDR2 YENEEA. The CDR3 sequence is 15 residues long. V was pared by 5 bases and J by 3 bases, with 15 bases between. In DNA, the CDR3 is TGTGCCAGCAGCCTAGGGAGTAGTCGGACAGATACGCAGTATTTT. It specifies CASSLGSSRTDTQYF.

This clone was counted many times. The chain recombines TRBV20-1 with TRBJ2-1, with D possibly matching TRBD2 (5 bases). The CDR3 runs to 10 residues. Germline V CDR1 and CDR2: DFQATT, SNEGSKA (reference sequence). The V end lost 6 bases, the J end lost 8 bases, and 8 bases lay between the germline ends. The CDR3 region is CSAARDEQFF. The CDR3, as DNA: TGCAGTGCCGCGCGGGATGAGCAGTTCTTC.

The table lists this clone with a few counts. This chain's CDR3 is CSARSGDSYNSPLHF. CDR3 coding DNA: TGCAGCGCAAGGAGCGGGGATTCCTATAATTCACCCCTCCACTTT. J is TRBJ1-6 and V is TRBV29-1; D uncertain. Germline CDR1 reads SQVTM; CDR2 reads ANQGSEA. Trimming left V 7 bases short and J 1 base short, with 14 bases between. CDR3 length: 15 residues. The entire variable domain, with the rest obtained from reference TRBV29-1 and TRBJ1-6, is as follows: SAVISQKPSRDICQRGTSLTIQCQVDSQVTMMFWYRQQPGQSLTLIATANQGSEATYESGFVIDKFPISRPNLTFSTLTVSNMSPEDSSIYLCSARSGDSYNSPLHFGNGTRLTVT.

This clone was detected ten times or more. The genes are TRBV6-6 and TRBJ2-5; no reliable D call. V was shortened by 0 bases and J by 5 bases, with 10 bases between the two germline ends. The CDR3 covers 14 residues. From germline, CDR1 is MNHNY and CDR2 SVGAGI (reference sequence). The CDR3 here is CASSYSDVDETQYF. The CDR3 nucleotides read TGTGCCAGCAGTTACTCGGATGTGGACGAGACCCAGTACTTC.

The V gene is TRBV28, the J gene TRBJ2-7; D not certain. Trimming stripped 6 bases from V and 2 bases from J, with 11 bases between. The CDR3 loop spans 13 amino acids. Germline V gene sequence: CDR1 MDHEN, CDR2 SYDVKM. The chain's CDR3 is CASRTTNAYEQYF. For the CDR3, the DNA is TGTGCCAGCAGAACGACAAACGCCTACGAGCAGTACTTC.

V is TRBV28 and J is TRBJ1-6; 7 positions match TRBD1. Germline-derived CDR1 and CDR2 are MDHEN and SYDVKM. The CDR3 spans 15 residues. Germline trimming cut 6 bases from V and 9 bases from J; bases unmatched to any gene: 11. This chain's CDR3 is CASRERQGSGSPLHF. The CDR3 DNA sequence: TGTGCCAGCAGAGAGAGACAGGGTAGTGGTTCACCCCTCCACTTT. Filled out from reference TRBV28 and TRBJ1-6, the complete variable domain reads DVKVTQSSRYLVKRTGEKVFLECVQDMDHENMFWYRQDPGLGLRLIYFSYDVKMKEKGDIPEGYSVSREKKERFSLILESASTNQTSMYLCASRERQGSGSPLHFGNGTRLTVT.

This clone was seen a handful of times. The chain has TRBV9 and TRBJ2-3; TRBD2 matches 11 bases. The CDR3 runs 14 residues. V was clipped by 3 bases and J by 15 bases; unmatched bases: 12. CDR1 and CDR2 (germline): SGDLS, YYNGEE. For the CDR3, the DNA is TGTGCCAGCAGCGAGAGGCTAGCGGGGGGCCACCCATATTTT. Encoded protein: CASSERLAGGHPYF. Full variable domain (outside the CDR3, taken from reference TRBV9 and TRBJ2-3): DSGVTQTPKHLITATGQRVTLRCSPRSGDLSVYWYQQSLDQGLQFLIQYYNGEERAKGNILERFSAQQFPDLHSELNLSSLELGDSALYFCASSERLAGGHPYFGPGTRLTVL.

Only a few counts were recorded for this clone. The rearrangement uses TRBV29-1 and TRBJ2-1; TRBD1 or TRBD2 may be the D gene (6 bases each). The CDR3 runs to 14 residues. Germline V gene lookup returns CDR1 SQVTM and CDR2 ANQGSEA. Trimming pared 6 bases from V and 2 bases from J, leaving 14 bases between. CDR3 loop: CSVQGGTPYNEQFF. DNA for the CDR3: TGCAGCGTCCAAGGGGGGACCCCCTACAATGAGCAGTTCTTC.

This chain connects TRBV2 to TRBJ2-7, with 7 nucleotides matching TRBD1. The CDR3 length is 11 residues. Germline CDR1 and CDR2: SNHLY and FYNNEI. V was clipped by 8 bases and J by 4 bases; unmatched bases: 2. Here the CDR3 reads CASDRVYEQYF. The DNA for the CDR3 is TGTGCCAGCGACAGGGTATACGAGCAGTACTTC.

The CDR3, as DNA: TGTGCCAGCAGCAAAGAGGGGGGGCACGCTAATGAAAAACTGTTTTTT. This codes for CASSKEGGHANEKLFF. This chain joins TRBV7-2 and TRBJ1-4, with TRBD1 as a possible D gene (6 bases). From germline, CDR1 is SGHTA and CDR2 FQGNSA. The CDR3 is 16 residues long. The germline V and J ends were trimmed by 5 bases and 3 bases, with 16 bases remaining between them.

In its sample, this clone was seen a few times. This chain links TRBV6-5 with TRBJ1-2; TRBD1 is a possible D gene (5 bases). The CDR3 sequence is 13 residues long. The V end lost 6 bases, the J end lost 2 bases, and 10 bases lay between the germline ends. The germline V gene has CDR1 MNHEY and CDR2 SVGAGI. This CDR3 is CASRQTENYGYTF. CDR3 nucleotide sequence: TGTGCCAGCAGACAGACAGAGAACTATGGCTACACCTTC.

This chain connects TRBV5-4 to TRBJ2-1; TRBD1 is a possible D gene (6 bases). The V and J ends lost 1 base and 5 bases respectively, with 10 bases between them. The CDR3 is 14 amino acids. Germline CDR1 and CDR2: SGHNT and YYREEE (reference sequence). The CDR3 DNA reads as TGTGCCAGCAGCTTGCAGGGGCCGAACAATGAGCAGTTCTTC. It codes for CASSLQGPNNEQFF.

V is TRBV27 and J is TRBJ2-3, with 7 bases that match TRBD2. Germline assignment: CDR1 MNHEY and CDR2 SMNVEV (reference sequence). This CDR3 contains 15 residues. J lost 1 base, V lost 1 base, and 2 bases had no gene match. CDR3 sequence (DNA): TGTGCCAGCAGTTTATGGGCGGGGGGCACAGATACGCAGTATTTT. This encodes CASSLWAGGTDTQYF.